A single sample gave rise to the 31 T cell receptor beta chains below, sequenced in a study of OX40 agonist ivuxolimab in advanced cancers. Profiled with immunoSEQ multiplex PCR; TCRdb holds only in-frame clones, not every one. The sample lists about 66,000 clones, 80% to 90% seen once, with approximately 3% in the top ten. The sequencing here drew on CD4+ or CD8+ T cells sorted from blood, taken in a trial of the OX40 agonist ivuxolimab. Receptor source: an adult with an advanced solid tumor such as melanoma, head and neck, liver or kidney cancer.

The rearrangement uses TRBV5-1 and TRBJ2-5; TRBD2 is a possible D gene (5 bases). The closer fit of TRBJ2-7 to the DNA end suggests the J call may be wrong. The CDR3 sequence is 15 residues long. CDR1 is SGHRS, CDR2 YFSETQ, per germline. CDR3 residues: CASSTGLGGAYEQYF. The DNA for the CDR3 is TGCGCCAGCAGCACGGGTCTAGGAGGAGCCTACGAGCAGTACTTC.

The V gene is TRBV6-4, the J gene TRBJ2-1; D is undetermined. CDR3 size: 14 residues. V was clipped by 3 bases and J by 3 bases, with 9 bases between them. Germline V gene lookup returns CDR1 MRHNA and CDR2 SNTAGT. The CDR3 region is CASSEYENYNEQFF. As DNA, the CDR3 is TGTGCCAGCAGTGAATACGAGAACTACAATGAGCAGTTCTTC.

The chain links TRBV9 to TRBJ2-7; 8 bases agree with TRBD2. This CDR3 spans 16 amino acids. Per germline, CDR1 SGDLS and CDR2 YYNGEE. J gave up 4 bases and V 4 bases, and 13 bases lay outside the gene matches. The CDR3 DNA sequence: TGTGCCAGCAGCCCCTCGTCGGGAGGGCTGGGGTACGAGCAGTACTTC. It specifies CASSPSSGGLGYEQYF. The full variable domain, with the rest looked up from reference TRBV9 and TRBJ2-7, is DSGVTQTPKHLITATGQRVTLRCSPRSGDLSVYWYQQSLDQGLQFLIQYYNGEERAKGNILERFSAQQFPDLHSELNLSSLELGDSALYFCASSPSSGGLGYEQYFGPGTRLTVT.

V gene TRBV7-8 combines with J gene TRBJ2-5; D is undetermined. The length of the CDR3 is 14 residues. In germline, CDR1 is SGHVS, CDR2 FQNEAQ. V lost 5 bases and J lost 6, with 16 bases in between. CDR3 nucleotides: TGTGCCAGCAGCCAGGTTAGATCGGAACAGACCCAGTACTTC. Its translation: CASSQVRSEQTQYF.

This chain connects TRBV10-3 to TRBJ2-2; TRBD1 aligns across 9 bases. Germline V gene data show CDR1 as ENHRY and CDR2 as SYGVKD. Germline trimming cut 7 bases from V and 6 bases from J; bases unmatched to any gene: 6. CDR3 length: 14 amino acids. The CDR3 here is CAINPQGAAGELFF. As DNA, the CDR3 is TGTGCCATCAACCCACAGGGGGCGGCCGGGGAGCTGTTTTTT.

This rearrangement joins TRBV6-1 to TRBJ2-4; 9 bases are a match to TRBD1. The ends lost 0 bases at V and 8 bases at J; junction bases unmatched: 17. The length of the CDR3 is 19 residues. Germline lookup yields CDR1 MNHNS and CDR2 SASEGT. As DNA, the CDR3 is TGTGCCAGCAGTGAAGCGCTTCCGGGACAGGGATGGGATGTGGACATTCAGTACTTC. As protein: CASSEALPGQGWDVDIQYF.

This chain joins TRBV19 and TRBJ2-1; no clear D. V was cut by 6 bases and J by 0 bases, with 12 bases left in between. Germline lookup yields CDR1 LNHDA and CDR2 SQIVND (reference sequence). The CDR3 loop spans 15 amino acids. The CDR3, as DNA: TGTGCCAGTAGGACGGTAGGTAGCTCCTACAATGAGCAGTTCTTC. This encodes CASRTVGSSYNEQFF.

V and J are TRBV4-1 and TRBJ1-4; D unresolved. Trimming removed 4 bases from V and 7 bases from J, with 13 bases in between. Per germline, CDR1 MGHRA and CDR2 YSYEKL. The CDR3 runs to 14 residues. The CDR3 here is CASSPISFGEKLFF. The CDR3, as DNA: TGCGCCAGCAGCCCCATAAGTTTCGGTGAAAAACTGTTTTTT.

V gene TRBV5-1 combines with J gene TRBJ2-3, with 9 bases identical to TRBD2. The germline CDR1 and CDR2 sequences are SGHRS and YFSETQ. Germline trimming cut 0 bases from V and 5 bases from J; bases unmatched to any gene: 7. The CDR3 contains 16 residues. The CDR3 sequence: CASSLGGLAGQDTQYF. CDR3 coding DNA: TGCGCCAGCAGCTTGGGGGGCCTAGCGGGACAAGATACGCAGTATTTT.

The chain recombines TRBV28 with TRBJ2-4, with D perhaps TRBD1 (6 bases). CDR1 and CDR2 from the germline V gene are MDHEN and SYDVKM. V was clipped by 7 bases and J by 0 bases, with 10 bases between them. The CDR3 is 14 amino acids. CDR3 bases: TGTGCCAGCATTGGACAGCCAGCCAAAAACATTCAGTACTTC. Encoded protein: CASIGQPAKNIQYF.

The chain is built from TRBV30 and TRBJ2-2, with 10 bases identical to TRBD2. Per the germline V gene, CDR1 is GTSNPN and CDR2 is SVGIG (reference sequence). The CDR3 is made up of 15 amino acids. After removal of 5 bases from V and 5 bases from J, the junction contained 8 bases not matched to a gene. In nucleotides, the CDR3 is TGTGCCTGGGGGCTAGCGGGAGTAGGTACCGGGGAGCTGTTTTTT. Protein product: CAWGLAGVGTGELFF.

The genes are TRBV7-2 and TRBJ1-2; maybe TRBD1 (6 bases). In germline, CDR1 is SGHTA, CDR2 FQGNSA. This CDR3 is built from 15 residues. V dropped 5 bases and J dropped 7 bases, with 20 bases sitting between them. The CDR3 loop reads CASSLLQGPTAGYTF. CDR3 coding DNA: TGTGCCAGCAGCCTCCTACAGGGCCCAACGGCTGGCTACACCTTC.

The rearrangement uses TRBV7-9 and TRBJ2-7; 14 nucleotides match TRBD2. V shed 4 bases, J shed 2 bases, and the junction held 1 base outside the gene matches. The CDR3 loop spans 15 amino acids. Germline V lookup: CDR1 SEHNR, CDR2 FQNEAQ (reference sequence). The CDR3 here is CASSWGLAGAYEQYF. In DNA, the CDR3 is TGTGCCAGCAGCTGGGGACTAGCGGGAGCCTACGAGCAGTACTTC.

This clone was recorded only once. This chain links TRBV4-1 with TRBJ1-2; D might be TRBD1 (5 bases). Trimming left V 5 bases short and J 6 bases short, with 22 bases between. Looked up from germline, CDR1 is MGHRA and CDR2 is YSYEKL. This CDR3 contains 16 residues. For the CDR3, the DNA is TGCGCCAGCAGCTCGCCTCGGAGGGGTACGGATGATGGCTACACCTTC. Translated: CASSSPRRGTDDGYTF.

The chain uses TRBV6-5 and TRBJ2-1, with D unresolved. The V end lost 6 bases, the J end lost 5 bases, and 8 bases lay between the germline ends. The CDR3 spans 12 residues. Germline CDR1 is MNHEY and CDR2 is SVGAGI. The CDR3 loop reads CASSPRNNEQFF. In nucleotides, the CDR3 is TGTGCCAGCAGCCCTCGGAACAATGAGCAGTTCTTC.

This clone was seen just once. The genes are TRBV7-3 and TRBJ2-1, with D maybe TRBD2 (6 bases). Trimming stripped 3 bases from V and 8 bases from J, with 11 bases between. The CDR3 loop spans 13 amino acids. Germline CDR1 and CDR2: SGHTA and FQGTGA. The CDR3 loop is CASSLLWRDEQFF. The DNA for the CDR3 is TGTGCCAGCAGCTTGCTCTGGAGGGATGAGCAGTTCTTC.

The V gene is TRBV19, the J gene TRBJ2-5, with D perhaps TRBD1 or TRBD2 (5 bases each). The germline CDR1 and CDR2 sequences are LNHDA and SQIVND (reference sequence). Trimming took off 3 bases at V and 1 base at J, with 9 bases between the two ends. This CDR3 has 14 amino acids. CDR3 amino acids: CASSINGGQETQYF. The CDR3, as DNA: TGTGCCAGTAGTATTAATGGGGGCCAAGAGACCCAGTACTTC.

The CDR3 spells CASSLTWSRTAMNTEAFF. DNA for the CDR3: TGCGCCAGCAGCTTAACCTGGTCTAGGACCGCTATGAACACTGAAGCTTTCTTT. The chain joins TRBV5-1 to TRBJ1-1, with unresolved D. The CDR3 totals 18 residues. The V gene lost 2 bases and the J gene lost 0 bases, with 20 bases spanning the gap. Looked up from germline, CDR1 is SGHRS and CDR2 is YFSETQ.

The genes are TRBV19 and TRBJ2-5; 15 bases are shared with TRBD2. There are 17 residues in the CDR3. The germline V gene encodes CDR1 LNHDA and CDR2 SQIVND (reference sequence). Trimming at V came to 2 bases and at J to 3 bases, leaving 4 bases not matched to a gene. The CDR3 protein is CASSIYGLAGGKETQYF. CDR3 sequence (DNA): TGTGCCAGTAGTATATATGGACTAGCGGGAGGGAAAGAGACCCAGTACTTC. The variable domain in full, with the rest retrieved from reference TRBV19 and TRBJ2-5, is DGGITQSPKYLFRKEGQNVTLSCEQNLNHDAMYWYRQDPGQGLRLIYYSQIVNDFQKGDIAEGYSVSREKKESFPLTVTSAQKNPTAFYLCASSIYGLAGGKETQYFGPGTRLLVL.

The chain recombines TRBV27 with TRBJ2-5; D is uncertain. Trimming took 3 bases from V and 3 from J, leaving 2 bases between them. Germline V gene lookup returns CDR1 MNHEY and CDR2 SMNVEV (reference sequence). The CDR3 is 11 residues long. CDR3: CASSFKETQYF. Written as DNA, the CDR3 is TGTGCCAGCAGTTTTAAAGAGACCCAGTACTTC.

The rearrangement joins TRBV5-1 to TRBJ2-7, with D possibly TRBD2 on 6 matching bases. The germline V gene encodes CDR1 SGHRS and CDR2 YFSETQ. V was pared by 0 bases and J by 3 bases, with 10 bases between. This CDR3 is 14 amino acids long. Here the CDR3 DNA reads TGCGCCAGCAGCTTGGGTCTAGCGAGCTACGAGCAGTACTTC. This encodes CASSLGLASYEQYF.

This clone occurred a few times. The CDR3 spells CASIQGQGFNEQFF. CDR3 DNA sequence: TGTGCCAGCATCCAGGGACAGGGGTTCAATGAGCAGTTCTTC. The V call is TRBV7-2, the J call TRBJ2-1; 10 positions match TRBD1. The CDR3 loop spans 14 amino acids. Germline loops: CDR1 SGHTA, CDR2 FQGNSA. Trimming removed 7 bases from V and 6 bases from J; junction bases left unmatched: 6.

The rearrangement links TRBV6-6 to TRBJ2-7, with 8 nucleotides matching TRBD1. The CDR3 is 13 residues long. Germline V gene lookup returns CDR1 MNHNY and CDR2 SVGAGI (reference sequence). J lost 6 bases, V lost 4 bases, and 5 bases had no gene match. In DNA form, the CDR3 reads TGTGCCAGCAGTTCCGACAGGGGAGGCGAGCAGTACTTC. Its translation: CASSSDRGGEQYF.

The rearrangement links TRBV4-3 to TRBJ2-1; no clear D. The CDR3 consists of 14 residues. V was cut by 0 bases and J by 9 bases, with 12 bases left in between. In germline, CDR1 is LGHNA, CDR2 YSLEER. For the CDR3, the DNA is TGCGCCAGCAGCCAAGAGAAGTGGAGCAGTGAGCAGTTCTTC. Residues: CASSQEKWSSEQFF.

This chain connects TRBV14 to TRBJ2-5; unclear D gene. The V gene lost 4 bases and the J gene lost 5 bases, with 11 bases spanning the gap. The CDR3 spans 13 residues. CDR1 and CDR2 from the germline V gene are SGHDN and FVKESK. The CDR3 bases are TGTGCCAGCAGCCGTTCCGATGCCGAGACCCAGTACTTC. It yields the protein CASSRSDAETQYF.

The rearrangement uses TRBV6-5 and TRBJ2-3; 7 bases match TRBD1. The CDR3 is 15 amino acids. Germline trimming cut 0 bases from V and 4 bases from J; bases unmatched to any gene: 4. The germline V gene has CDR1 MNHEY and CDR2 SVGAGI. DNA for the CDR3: TGTGCCAGCAGTTACTCTTACAGGGGCTCAGATACGCAGTATTTT. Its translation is CASSYSYRGSDTQYF.

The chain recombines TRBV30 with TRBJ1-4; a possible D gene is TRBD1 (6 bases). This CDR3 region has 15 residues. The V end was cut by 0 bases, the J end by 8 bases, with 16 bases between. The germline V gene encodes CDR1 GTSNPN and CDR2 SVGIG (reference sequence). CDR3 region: CAWSVAFGGWEKLFF. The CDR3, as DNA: TGTGCCTGGAGTGTCGCTTTTGGGGGCTGGGAAAAACTGTTTTTT.

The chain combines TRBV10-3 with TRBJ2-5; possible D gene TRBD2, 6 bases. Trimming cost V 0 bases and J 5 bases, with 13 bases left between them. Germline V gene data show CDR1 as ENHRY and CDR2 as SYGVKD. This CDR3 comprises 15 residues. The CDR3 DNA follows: TGTGCCATCAGTGAGTCTCGGGGGTTGGGGGAGACCCAGTACTTC. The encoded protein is CAISESRGLGETQYF.

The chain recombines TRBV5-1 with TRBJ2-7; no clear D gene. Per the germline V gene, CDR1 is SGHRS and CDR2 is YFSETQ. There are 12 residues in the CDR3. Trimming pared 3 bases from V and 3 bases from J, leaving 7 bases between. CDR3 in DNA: TGCGCCAGCAGCTCGAACAGCTACGAGCAGTACTTC. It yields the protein CASSSNSYEQYF.

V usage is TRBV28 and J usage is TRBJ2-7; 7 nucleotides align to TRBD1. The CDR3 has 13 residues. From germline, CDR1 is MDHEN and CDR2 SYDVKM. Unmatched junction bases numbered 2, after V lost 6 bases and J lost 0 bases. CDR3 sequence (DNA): TGTGCCAGCAGCTGGGACAGCTCCTACGAGCAGTACTTC. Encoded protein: CASSWDSSYEQYF.

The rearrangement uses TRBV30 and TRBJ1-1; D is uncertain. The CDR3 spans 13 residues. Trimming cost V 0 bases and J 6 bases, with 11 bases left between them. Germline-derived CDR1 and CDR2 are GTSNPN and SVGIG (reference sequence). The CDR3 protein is CAWSVGPVAEAFF. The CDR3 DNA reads TGTGCCTGGAGTGTAGGCCCGGTGGCTGAAGCTTTCTTT. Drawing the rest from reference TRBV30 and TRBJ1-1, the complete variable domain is SQTIHQWPATLVQPVGSPLSLECTVEGTSNPNLYWYRQAAGRGLQLLFYSVGIGQISSEVPQNLSASRPQDRQFILSSKKLLLSDSGFYLCAWSVGPVAEAFFGQGTRLTVV.